Below are 23 T cell receptor beta chains sequenced from a single sample in a study of T-cell reconstitution after alpha-beta-depleted transplantation in children. Construction of the TCRbeta library involved unique molecular identifiers. MiXCR, run by TCRdb on the PCR reads, gives a single entry per CDR3 protein. This sample has 400,000 to 550,000 distinct CDR3 sequences; over 9.5% occur once, and the top ten carry around 2%. The sample was PBMCs, taken before TCRalphabeta/CD19-depleted stem cell transplant. These receptors originate from a child aged 2-15 years with inherited bone marrow failure, due to receive a stem cell transplant.

V and J are TRBV7-9 and TRBJ1-2; no firm D call. The CDR3 is made up of 17 amino acids. Germline lookup yields CDR1 SEHNR and CDR2 FQNEAQ (reference sequence). V lost 11 bases, J lost 4 bases, and 29 bases lay in between. This CDR3 reads CALWTVTTPTVGYGYTF. The CDR3 DNA reads as TGTGCCCTATGGACCGTTACAACCCCGACCGTTGGCTATGGCTACACCTTC. Complete variable domain (other parts from reference TRBV7-9 and TRBJ1-2): DTGVSQNPRHKITKRGQNVTFRCDPISEHNRLYWYRQTLGQGPEFLTYFQNEAQLEKSRLLSDRFSAERPKGSFSTLEIQRTEQGDSAMYLCALWTVTTPTVGYGYTFGSGTRLTVV.

This clonotype was seen ten or more times. V and J are TRBV28 and TRBJ1-5, with 9 bases matching TRBD1. The CDR3 covers 14 residues. Germline V gives CDR1 MDHEN, CDR2 SYDVKM. The J segment lost 1 base and the V segment lost 8 bases, leaving 3 bases of the junction unmatched. The CDR3 spells CASRTGESNQPQHF. The CDR3 region has the DNA TGTGCCAGCCGGACAGGGGAAAGCAATCAGCCCCAGCATTTT.

Many counts were recorded for this clonotype. The rearrangement joins TRBV5-1 to TRBJ2-1; no clear D gene. The germline V gene has CDR1 SGHRS and CDR2 YFSETQ. Trimming stripped 0 bases from V and 0 bases from J, with 7 bases between. The CDR3 totals 15 residues. The CDR3 here is CASSLVAGSYNEQFF. Written as DNA, the CDR3 is TGCGCCAGCAGCTTGGTCGCTGGCTCCTACAATGAGCAGTTCTTC.

This clonotype was recorded a few times. The V and J genes are TRBV4-3 and TRBJ2-1; D gene unclear. Trimming took off 4 bases at V and 2 bases at J, with 21 bases between the two ends. Germline V lookup: CDR1 LGHNA, CDR2 YSLEER. The CDR3 is 18 residues long. The CDR3, as DNA: TGCGCCAGCAGCCCAAGTATCGCTGGGGATGGGGCCTACAATGAGCAGTTCTTC. Protein sequence: CASSPSIAGDGAYNEQFF.

This clonotype showed up many times. V and J are TRBV4-3 and TRBJ1-4; 8 nucleotides match TRBD1. With V trimmed by 0 bases and J by 11 bases, 11 bases remained unmatched. The CDR3 runs to 16 residues. Germline assignment: CDR1 LGHNA and CDR2 YSLEER. DNA of the CDR3: TGCGCCAGCAGCCAAGATTACGATGTGGGACAGGACAAACTGTTTTTT. Translating gives CASSQDYDVGQDKLFF.

This clonotype was seen ten or more times. This chain connects TRBV20-1 to TRBJ2-1; D remains ambiguous. The CDR3 has 13 residues. The germline CDR1 and CDR2 sequences are DFQATT and SNEGSKA (reference sequence). The V end lost 7 bases, the J end lost 0 bases, and 10 bases lay between the germline ends. The CDR3 sequence is CSVVRNSYNEQFF. The DNA for the CDR3 is TGCAGTGTGGTGCGGAACTCCTACAATGAGCAGTTCTTC.

This clonotype was observed a handful of times. The chain carries TRBV4-3 and TRBJ2-2; D perhaps matches TRBD2 (6 bases). Trimming took off 4 bases at V and 4 bases at J, with 13 bases between the two ends. Germline CDR1 and CDR2: LGHNA and YSLEER. This CDR3 is built from 15 residues. The CDR3 sequence: CASSRGDGSTGELFF. In DNA, the CDR3 is TGCGCCAGCAGCCGCGGGGACGGATCCACCGGGGAGCTGTTTTTT.

This clonotype showed up many times. The chain combines TRBV20-1 with TRBJ2-3; D gene uncertain. V was pared by 0 bases and J by 5 bases, with 12 bases between. The germline V gene has CDR1 DFQATT and CDR2 SNEGSKA (reference sequence). This CDR3 contains 14 residues. CDR3 sequence (DNA): TGCAGTGCTAGAGATCTAGGGCGAGGAGATACGCAGTATTTT. It is translated as CSARDLGRGDTQYF.

The rearrangement joins TRBV4-1 to TRBJ2-1; 13 nucleotides agree with TRBD2. The CDR3 runs 18 residues. Germline V gene lookup returns CDR1 MGHRA and CDR2 YSYEKL. The J segment lost 0 bases and the V segment lost 4 bases, leaving 6 bases of the junction unmatched. CDR3 protein: CASSRRTSGSRSYNEQFF. The CDR3 bases are TGCGCCAGCAGCCGTAGGACTAGCGGGAGCCGCTCCTACAATGAGCAGTTCTTC.

The V and J genes are TRBV30 and TRBJ2-7; 8 bases match TRBD2. Looked up from germline, CDR1 is GTSNPN and CDR2 is SVGIG (reference sequence). Trimming removed 4 bases from V and 3 bases from J; junction bases left unmatched: 8. The CDR3 runs 14 residues. The CDR3 loop is CAWKSKGLDYEQYF. CDR3 DNA: TGTGCCTGGAAAAGTAAGGGACTAGACTACGAGCAGTACTTC.

This clonotype was picked up many times. This rearrangement joins TRBV6-2 or TRBV6-3 to TRBJ2-6; possibly TRBD2 for D (5 bases). Germline loops: CDR1 MNHEY, CDR2 SVGEGT. V lost 2 bases and J lost 1, with 15 bases in between. CDR3 length: 18 amino acids. CDR3 nucleotides: TGTGCCAGCAGTTACCTCCCAATGACGGGATCTGGGGCCAACGTCCTGACTTTC. It specifies CASSYLPMTGSGANVLTF.

The chain employs TRBV4-1 and TRBJ1-2, with D unclear. The CDR3 runs to 14 residues. Trimming cost V 0 bases and J 4 bases, with 9 bases left between them. Looked up from germline, CDR1 is MGHRA and CDR2 is YSYEKL. The CDR3 DNA is TGCGCCAGCAGCCAAGAGTCGGAAAGCTATGGCTACACCTTC. The encoded protein is CASSQESESYGYTF.

In this sample, this clonotype turned up a few times. The V call is TRBV12-3 or TRBV12-4, the J call TRBJ2-7, with 9 bases aligning to TRBD1. This CDR3 region has 16 residues. The V and J ends lost 0 bases and 2 bases, in that order; junction bases with no gene match: 5. This CDR3 is CASSLAVGDRAYEQYF. Written as DNA, the CDR3 is TGTGCCAGCAGTTTAGCGGTCGGGGACAGGGCCTACGAGCAGTACTTC.

V is TRBV5-1 and J is TRBJ2-7; maybe TRBD2 (5 bases). Germline assignment: CDR1 SGHRS and CDR2 YFSETQ. CDR3 length: 14 residues. V was cut by 4 bases and J by 2 bases, with 13 bases left in between. Here the CDR3 DNA reads TGCGCCAGCAGCGCACTACCGGGAACCTACGAGCAGTACTTC. This encodes CASSALPGTYEQYF.

The chain couples TRBV12-3 or TRBV12-4 to TRBJ2-4; D gene unclear. Trimming removed 1 base from V and 0 bases from J, with 7 bases in between. The CDR3 contains 15 residues. The CDR3, as DNA: TGTGCCAGCAGTTTAGACGGAGTAGCCAAAAACATTCAGTACTTC. Translating it yields CASSLDGVAKNIQYF.

The chain joins TRBV7-9 to TRBJ2-1; 9 nucleotides agree with TRBD1. The CDR3 has 15 amino acids. In germline, CDR1 is SEHNR, CDR2 FQNEAQ (reference sequence). V was clipped by 5 bases and J by 5 bases; unmatched bases: 7. As DNA, the CDR3 is TGTGCCAGCAGCAACCCGGGACAGGGCAACAATGAGCAGTTCTTC. It specifies CASSNPGQGNNEQFF.

This clonotype has a count of ten or more. The chain couples TRBV29-1 to TRBJ2-3, with 13 bases identical to TRBD2. The germline V gene has CDR1 SQVTM and CDR2 ANQGSEA. Germline trimming cut 4 bases from V and 4 bases from J; bases unmatched to any gene: 5. CDR3 size: 15 residues. This CDR3 reads CSVGGTSGRADTQYF. Here the CDR3 DNA reads TGCAGCGTTGGCGGAACTAGCGGGAGGGCAGATACGCAGTATTTT.

This clonotype came up once. This may stem from a read error, because a much larger clone lies one nucleotide away. J is TRBJ2-7 and V is TRBV7-2; D is unclear. The CDR3 runs 14 residues. Germline values: CDR1 SGHTA, CDR2 FQGNSA. The CDR3 loop is CASSLEGPTYDQYF. CDR3 in DNA: TGTGCCAGCAGCTTAGAAGGCCCCACCTACGATCAGTACTTC.

This clonotype was recorded many times. V usage is TRBV5-1 and J usage is TRBJ2-1; TRBD2 aligns across 9 bases. The CDR3 totals 16 residues. V lost 4 bases, J lost 2 bases, and 7 bases stayed unmatched. The germline gives CDR1 SGHRS, CDR2 YFSETQ. CDR3 coding DNA: TGCGCCAGCAGCGCAGATCTAGCGGGGCCCTACAATGAGCAGTTCTTC. Protein sequence: CASSADLAGPYNEQFF. The full variable domain, completed using reference TRBV5-1 and TRBJ2-1, is KAGVTQTPRYLIKTRGQQVTLSCSPISGHRSVSWYQQTPGQGLQFLFEYFSETQRNKGNFPGRFSGRQFSNSRSEMNVSTLELGDSALYLCASSADLAGPYNEQFFGPGTRLTVL.

Many counts were recorded for this clonotype. This sequence joins TRBV29-1 and TRBJ1-2; no clear D gene. Germline CDR1 and CDR2: SQVTM and ANQGSEA. The CDR3 has 13 residues. Trimming cost V 7 bases and J 4 bases, with 16 bases left between them. The CDR3 spells CSAWESSSYGYTF. As DNA, the CDR3 is TGCAGCGCATGGGAGTCGTCGAGCTATGGCTACACCTTC. The variable domain in full, completed from reference TRBV29-1 and TRBJ1-2, reads SAVISQKPSRDICQRGTSLTIQCQVDSQVTMMFWYRQQPGQSLTLIATANQGSEATYESGFVIDKFPISRPNLTFSTLTVSNMSPEDSSIYLCSAWESSSYGYTFGSGTRLTVV.

This clonotype was recorded at least ten times. The chain couples TRBV6-1 to TRBJ2-5; D gene unclear. Germline lookup yields CDR1 MNHNS and CDR2 SASEGT. The germline V and J ends were trimmed by 4 bases and 2 bases, with 11 bases remaining between them. CDR3 length equals 14 residues. The CDR3 bases are TGTGCCAGCAGTGGACCGGAGTTTCAAGAGACCCAGTACTTC. Translation gives CASSGPEFQETQYF.

This clonotype showed up many times. V usage is TRBV27 and J usage is TRBJ2-7; D might be TRBD1 or TRBD2, each matching 5 bases. The CDR3 spans 14 residues. Trimming pared 3 bases from V and 4 bases from J, leaving 13 bases between. Germline V gives CDR1 MNHEY, CDR2 SMNVEV (reference sequence). The CDR3 nucleotides are TGTGCCAGCAGTTTCCTAGCCGACAGTTACGAGCAGTACTTC. Encoded protein: CASSFLADSYEQYF.

This clonotype was seen repeatedly, ten times or more. The gene calls are TRBV11-2 and TRBJ1-2; unclear D gene. CDR3 length equals 13 residues. The ends were cut back, 7 bases at V and 0 bases at J, with 9 bases in the middle. Germline loops: CDR1 SGHAT, CDR2 FQNNGV. CDR3 in amino acids: CASISLANYGYTF. The CDR3, as DNA: TGTGCCAGCATAAGTTTAGCTAACTATGGCTACACCTTC.